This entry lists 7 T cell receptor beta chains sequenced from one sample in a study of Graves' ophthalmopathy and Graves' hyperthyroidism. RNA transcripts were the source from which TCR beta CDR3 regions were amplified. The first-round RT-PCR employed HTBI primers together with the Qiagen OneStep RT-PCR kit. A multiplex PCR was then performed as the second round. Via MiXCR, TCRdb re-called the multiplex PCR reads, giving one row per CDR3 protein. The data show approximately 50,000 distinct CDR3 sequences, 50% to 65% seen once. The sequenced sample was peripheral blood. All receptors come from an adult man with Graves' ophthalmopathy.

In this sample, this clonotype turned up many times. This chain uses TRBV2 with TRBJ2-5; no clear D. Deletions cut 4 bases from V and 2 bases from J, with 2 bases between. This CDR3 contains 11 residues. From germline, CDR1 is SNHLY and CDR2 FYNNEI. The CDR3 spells CASSVQETQYF. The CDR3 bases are TGTGCCAGCAGTGTACAAGAGACCCAGTACTTC.

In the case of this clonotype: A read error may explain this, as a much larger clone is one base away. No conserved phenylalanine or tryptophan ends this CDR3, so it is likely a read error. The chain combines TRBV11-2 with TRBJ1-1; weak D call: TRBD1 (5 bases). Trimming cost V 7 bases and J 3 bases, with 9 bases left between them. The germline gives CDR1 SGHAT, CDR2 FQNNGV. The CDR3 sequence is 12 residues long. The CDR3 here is CASNRGYTEAFC. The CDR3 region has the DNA TGTGCCAGCAACCGGGGGTACACTGAAGCTTTCTGT.

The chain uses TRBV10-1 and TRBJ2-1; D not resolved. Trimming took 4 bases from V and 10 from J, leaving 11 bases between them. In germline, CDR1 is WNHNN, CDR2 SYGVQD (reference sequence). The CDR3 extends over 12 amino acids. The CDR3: CASSVTLGEQFF. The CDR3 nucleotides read TGCGCCAGCAGTGTAACTTTAGGCGAGCAGTTCTTC.

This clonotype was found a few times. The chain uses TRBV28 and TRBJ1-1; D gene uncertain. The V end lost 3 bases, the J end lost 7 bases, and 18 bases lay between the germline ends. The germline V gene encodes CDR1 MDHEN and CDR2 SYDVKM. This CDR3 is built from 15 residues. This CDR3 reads CASSFFSLRLREAFF. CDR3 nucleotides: TGTGCCAGCAGTTTTTTCAGTCTGCGGCTACGTGAAGCTTTCTTT.

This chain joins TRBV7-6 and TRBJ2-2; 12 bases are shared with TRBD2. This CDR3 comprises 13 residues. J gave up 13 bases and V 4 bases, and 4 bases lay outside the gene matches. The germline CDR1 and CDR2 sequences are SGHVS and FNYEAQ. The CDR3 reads CASSSQTSGRLFF. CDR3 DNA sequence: TGTGCCAGCAGCTCTCAGACTAGCGGGAGGCTGTTTTTT.

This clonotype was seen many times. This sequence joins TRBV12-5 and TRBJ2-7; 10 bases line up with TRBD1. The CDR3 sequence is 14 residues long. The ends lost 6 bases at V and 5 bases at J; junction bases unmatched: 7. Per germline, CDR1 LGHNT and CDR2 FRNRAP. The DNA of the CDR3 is TGTGCTAGTGGACGGGGACAGGGGCTGCACGAGCAGTACTTC. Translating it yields CASGRGQGLHEQYF.

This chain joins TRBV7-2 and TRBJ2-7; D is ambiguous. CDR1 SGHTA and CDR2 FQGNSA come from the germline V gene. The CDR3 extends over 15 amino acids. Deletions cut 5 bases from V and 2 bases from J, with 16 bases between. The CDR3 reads CASSHVTHLPYEQYF. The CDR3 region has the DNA TGTGCCAGCAGCCACGTCACACACCTTCCCTACGAGCAGTACTTC.